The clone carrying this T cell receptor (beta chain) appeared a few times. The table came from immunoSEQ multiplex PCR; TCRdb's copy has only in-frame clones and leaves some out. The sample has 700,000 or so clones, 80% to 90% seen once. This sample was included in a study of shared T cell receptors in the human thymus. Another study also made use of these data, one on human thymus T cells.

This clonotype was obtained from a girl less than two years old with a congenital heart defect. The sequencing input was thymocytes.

CDR3 nucleotide sequence: TGTGCCAGCAGCCGCTCCAGGCCTGGGGCCAACGTCCTGACTTTC. Translation: CASSRSRPGANVLTF. The gene calls are TRBV6-5 and TRBJ2-6; unclear D gene. This CDR3 region has 15 residues. Germline V CDR1 and CDR2: MNHEY, SVGAGI. V lost 6 bases and J lost 2, with 11 bases in between.